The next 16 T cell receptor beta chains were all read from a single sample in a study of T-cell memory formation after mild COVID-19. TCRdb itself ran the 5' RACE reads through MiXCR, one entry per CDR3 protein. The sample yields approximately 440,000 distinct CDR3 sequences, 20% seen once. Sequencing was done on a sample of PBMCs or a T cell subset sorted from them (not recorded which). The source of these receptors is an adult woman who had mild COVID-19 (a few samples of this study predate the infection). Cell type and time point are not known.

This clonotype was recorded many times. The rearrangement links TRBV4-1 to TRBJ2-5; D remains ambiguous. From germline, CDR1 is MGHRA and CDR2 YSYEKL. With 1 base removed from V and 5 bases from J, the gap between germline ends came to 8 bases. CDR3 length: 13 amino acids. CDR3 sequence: CASSQGVGETQYF. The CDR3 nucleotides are TGCGCCAGCAGCCAAGGGGTCGGGGAGACCCAGTACTTC.

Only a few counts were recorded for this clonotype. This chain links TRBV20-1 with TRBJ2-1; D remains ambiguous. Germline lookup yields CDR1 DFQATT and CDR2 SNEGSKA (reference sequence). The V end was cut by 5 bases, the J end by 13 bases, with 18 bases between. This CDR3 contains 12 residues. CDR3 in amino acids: CSAADVERTQFF. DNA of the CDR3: TGCAGTGCTGCGGACGTTGAGAGAACCCAGTTCTTC.

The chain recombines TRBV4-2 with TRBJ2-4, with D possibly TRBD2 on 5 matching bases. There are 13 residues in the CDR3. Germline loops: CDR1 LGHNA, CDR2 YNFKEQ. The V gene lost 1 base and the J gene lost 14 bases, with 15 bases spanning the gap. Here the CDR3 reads CASSQVLEGVEYF. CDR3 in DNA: TGTGCCAGCAGCCAAGTCCTTGAGGGAGTCGAGTACTTC.

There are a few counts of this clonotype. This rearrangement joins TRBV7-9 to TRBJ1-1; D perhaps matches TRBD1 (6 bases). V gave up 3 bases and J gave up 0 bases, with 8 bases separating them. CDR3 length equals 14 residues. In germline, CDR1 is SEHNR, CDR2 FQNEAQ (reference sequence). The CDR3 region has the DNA TGTGCCAGCAGCTTCGAGGGGGTGAACACTGAAGCTTTCTTT. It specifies CASSFEGVNTEAFF.

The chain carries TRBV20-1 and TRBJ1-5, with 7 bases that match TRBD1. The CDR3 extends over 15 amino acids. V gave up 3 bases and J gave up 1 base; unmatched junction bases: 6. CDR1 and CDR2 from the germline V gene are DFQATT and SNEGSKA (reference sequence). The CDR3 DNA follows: TGCAGTGCTAGGGCAGGGGGTCGGAGCAATCAGCCCCAGCATTTT. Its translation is CSARAGGRSNQPQHF.

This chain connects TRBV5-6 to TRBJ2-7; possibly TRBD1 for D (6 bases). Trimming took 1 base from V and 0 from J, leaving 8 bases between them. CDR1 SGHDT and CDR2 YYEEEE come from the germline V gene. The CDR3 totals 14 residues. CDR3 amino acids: CASSLTGISYEQYF. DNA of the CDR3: TGTGCCAGCAGCTTGACAGGGATCTCCTACGAGCAGTACTTC.

CDR3 sequence reads: CASSPRTSGPYEQYF. In nucleotides, the CDR3 is TGTGCCAGCAGCCCGAGGACTAGCGGGCCCTACGAGCAGTACTTC. This rearrangement joins TRBV11-2 to TRBJ2-7, with 11 bases fitting TRBD2. This CDR3 contains 15 residues. Germline V lookup: CDR1 SGHAT, CDR2 FQNNGV. V gave up 5 bases and J gave up 2 bases; unmatched junction bases: 5.

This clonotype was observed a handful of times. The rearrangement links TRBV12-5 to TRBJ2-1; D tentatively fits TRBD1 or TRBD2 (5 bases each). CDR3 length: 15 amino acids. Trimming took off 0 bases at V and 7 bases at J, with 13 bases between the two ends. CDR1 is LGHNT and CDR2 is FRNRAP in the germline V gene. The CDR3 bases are TGTGCTAGTGGTTTGGTGCTGGGGGTGCGGAATGAGCAGTTCTTC. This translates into CASGLVLGVRNEQFF.

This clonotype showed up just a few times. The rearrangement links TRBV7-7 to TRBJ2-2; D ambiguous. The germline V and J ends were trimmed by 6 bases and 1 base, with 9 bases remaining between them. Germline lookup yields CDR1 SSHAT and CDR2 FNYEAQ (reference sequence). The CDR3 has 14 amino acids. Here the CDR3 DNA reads TGTGCCAGCAGGCTCAGTTGGAACACCGGGGAGCTGTTTTTT. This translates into CASRLSWNTGELFF. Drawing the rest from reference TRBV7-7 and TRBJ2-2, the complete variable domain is GAGVSQSPRYKVTKRGQDVTLRCDPISSHATLYWYQQALGQGPEFLTYFNYEAQPDKSGLPSDRFSAERPEGSISTLTIQRTEQRDSAMYRCASRLSWNTGELFFGEGSRLTVL.

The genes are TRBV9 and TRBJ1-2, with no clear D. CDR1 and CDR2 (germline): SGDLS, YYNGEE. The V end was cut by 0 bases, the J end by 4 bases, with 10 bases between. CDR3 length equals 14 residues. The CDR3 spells CASSVVEGSYGYTF. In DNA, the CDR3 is TGTGCCAGCAGCGTAGTTGAGGGAAGCTATGGCTACACCTTC.

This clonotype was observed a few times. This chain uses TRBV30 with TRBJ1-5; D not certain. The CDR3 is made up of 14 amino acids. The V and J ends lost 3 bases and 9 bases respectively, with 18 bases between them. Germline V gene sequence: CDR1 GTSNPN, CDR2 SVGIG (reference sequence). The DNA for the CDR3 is TGTGCCTGGAGCCCCGGGATTAGGACGTCGCCCCAGCATTTT. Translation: CAWSPGIRTSPQHF. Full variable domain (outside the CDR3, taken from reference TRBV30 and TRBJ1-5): SQTIHQWPATLVQPVGSPLSLECTVEGTSNPNLYWYRQAAGRGLQLLFYSVGIGQISSEVPQNLSASRPQDRQFILSSKKLLLSDSGFYLCAWSPGIRTSPQHFGDGTRLSIL.

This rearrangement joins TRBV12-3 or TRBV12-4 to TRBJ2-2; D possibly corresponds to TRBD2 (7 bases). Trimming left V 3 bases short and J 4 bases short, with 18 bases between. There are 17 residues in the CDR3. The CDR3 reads CASSFQLAGAGTGELFF. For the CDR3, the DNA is TGTGCCAGCAGTTTCCAGTTGGCGGGGGCAGGCACCGGGGAGCTGTTTTTT.

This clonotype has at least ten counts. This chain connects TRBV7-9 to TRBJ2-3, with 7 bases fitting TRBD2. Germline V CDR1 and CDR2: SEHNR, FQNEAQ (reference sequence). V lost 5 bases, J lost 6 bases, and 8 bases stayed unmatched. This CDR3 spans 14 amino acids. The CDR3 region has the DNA TGTGCCAGCAGCAAAAGCGGGGCGAGCGATACGCAGTATTTT. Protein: CASSKSGASDTQYF.

Here the CDR3 reads CASSVGPENQPQHF. In DNA form, the CDR3 reads TGTGCCAGCAGCGTAGGGCCAGAGAATCAGCCCCAGCATTTT. The rearrangement joins TRBV9 to TRBJ1-5, with D unclear. The CDR3 is made up of 14 amino acids. V was cut by 0 bases and J by 4 bases, with 8 bases left in between. Germline V CDR1 and CDR2: SGDLS, YYNGEE.

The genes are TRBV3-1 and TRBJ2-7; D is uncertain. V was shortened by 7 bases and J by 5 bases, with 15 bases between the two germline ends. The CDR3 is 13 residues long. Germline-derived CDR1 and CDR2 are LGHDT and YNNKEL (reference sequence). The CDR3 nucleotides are TGTGCCAGCATGGCCAGTATGAACCACGAGCAGTACTTC. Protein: CASMASMNHEQYF.

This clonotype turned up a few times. The CDR3 loop reads CASSVSTSGRLDTQYF. The CDR3 nucleotides read TGCGCCAGCAGCGTATCGACTAGCGGGAGATTAGATACGCAGTATTTT. The V and J genes are TRBV5-1 and TRBJ2-3; 12 bases match TRBD2. V was pared by 4 bases and J by 5 bases, with 8 bases of the junction left unmatched. The CDR3 sequence is 16 residues long. Germline values: CDR1 SGHRS, CDR2 YFSETQ.